This T cell receptor (beta chain) was sequenced in a study of read filtering for tumor transcriptome and immune sequencing (TCRdb year 2020). For the study in its entirety: Of the patients in the cohort, around 17 were male and 14 were female, and their mean age was about 69 years, with a range of roughly 45 to 80. Under revised international staging, roughly eight patients fell into R-ISS I, approximately 15 into R-ISS II and more than five into R-ISS III. Whole-transcriptome libraries were prepared with the TruSeq RNA Access Library Prep Kit after DNase treatment. TCR-region mapped reads per sample ranged from about 3.5 to 11 million with IR-seq versus only roughly 75 to 1,300 with RNA-seq. Using the same bone marrow samples, the study ran both targeted immune repertoire sequencing and bulk whole-transcriptome sequencing and then compared the TCR repertoires from each method. A main aim was a read-filtering strategy for immune repertoire data, specifically whether clonotypes supported by a single read should be removed. Results and caveats for the whole study, not just this receptor: Clonotypes were captured by IR-seq at much higher depth and more reliably than by RNA-seq, and smaller IR-seq throughput was sufficient for identification of most shared clonotypes. Single-read clonotypes made up roughly four fifths of clonotypes but only approximately 4% of total reads in IR-seq, compared with roughly three quarters of clonotypes and around 41% of reads in RNA-seq. The sorted CD138-negative fraction was a mixed bone marrow immune population, not purified T cells. The correlation between IR-seq and RNA-seq shared clonotype proportions rose when single-read clonotypes were removed.

The table lists this clonotype with many counts. There is no known antigen for this receptor. No base quality information exists; no much larger clone differs at one position. From cysteine to phenylalanine, the CDR3 is 13 amino acids long. Of the read, only the CDR3 DNA is kept; its 39 bases are in frame from base 1. The CDR1 and CDR2 encoded by the germline V gene are KGHDR and SFDVKD. V has 7 bases trimmed and J has 1 base trimmed; junction bases matching no gene number 1. TCR libraries were built from approximately 400 ng RNA with the Immunoverse kit, using molecular barcoded adaptors covering alpha/delta and beta/gamma chains. TCR library preparation was performed with the same RNA that was used for transcriptome sequencing. An Illumina HiSeq 4000 with 2 x 150 cycles was used to sequence the TCR libraries. In the original analysis: TCR reads were aligned to human V, D, J and C references and assembled into CDR3 clonotypes with MiXCR, including quality filtering and error correction. Clonotype counts and gene usage diversity were analyzed with the tcR package in R. Raw mapping reads were checked after the RNA-seq reads had been mapped by STAR aligner version 2.5.3a onto the human GRCh37 genome. To test how sequencing depth affects detected clonotypes, IR-seq fastq files were randomly downsampled with Seqtk 1.3. TCRdb trimmed the raw reads at Q25, called clones with MiXCR and kept productive beta chains. Each entry is one CDR3 protein sequence, shown with its most common DNA and genes. The V and J calls shown here were made by TCRdb, not taken from the authors' results. This sample gives around 65,000 distinct CDR3 sequences in total; under 20% of them show up just once. The ten largest clones add up to over 12% of the sample.

Bone marrow was sampled from every patient at the time of active disease. Ficoll-Hypaque density gradient centrifugation was used to isolate the bone marrow mononuclear cells. To remove myeloma plasma cells, the cells were labeled with CD138 magnetic microbeads on a MACS separator, and CD138-negative cells were then collected by negative selection. Flow cytometry with CD138 antibodies on an Attune NxT was used to check how pure the isolated cells were. TRIzol reagent was used to extract total RNA, which was then quantified with a NanoDrop spectrophotometer. Paired RNA-seq and IR-seq were performed on each patient's CD138-negative bone marrow sample.

The sequenced sample was a population of CD138-negative cells sorted from bone marrow. The cell subset or site tag for this specimen amounts to: bone marrow mononuclear cells depleted of CD138+ plasma/myeloma cells by negative magnetic selection. This TCR derives from a donor older than 35 with multiple myeloma. Recombination connected TRBV24-1 to TRBJ2-5, with 8 bases aligning to TRBD1. The sequenced DNA is TGTGCCACCAGCCAGGGGGCCCAAGAGACCCAGTACTTC. Its product reads: CATSQGAQETQYF.